This T cell receptor (beta chain) was recovered during a study of T cells in Graves' hyperthyroidism and ophthalmopathy. Study overall: Once the initial diagnosis was made, peripheral blood was obtained before any treatment.

Germline CDR1 is SQVTM and CDR2 is ANQGSEA. Trimming took off 8 bases at V and 3 bases at J, with 14 bases between the two ends. CDR3 length: 14 residues. Researchers amplified the TCR beta CDR3 regions from RNA transcripts. With the HTBI primer set, the TCR CDR3 went through a first round of RT-PCR. MiXCR, run by TCRdb on the multiplex PCR reads, gives a single entry per CDR3 protein. The data hold more than 550,000 distinct CDR3 sequences, with around 20% observed a single time. V usage is TRBV29-1 and J usage is TRBJ2-6, with unresolved D. Sequenced material: blood. The clonotype originates from a woman between 50 and 59 years old with Graves' hyperthyroidism that later progressed to Graves' ophthalmopathy. The CDR3 coding sequence is TGCAGCACCGGGCCCACCAATGGGGCCAACGTCCTGACTTTC. Its protein product is CSTGPTNGANVLTF.